The rows below give T cell receptor beta chains drawn from one sample of a study of shared clonotypes between healthy human individuals. Some clones are missing from TCRdb's copy, which holds only in-frame ones; the method was immunoSEQ multiplex PCR. This sample has 2 million to 3 million clones, with 80% to 95% found just once. The sample comprised naive CD4+ T cells from PBMCs. The receptors here all came from a man younger than 35 in good health. Some clones in this sample may be carry-over from other donors' samples. CDR3s include the opening cysteine and the closing phenylalanine or tryptophan. A D gene is named only where the DNA matches it firmly. Not all rows give a size; the values are once, few, many and, for expanded clones, a class.

CDR3aa: CASSRVTGANVLTF; CDR3nt: TGTGCCAGCTCGAGAGTTACTGGGGCCAACGTCCTGACTTTC; d_gene: -; abundance: -; v_gene: TRBV2; j_gene: TRBJ2-6; len: 14
CDR3aa: CASSPGLATYNEQFF; CDR3nt: TGCGCCAGCAGCCCCGGACTAGCGACGTACAATGAGCAGTTCTTC; d_gene: TRBD2; abundance: -; v_gene: TRBV5-1; j_gene: TRBJ2-1; len: 15
CDR3aa: CASSPRPPGAVYEQYF; CDR3nt: TGTGCCAGCTCACCACGTCCCCCGGGGGCGGTCTACGAGCAGTACTTC; d_gene: -; abundance: -; v_gene: TRBV18; j_gene: TRBJ2-7; len: 16
CDR3aa: CASSRRTRSSYEQYF; CDR3nt: TGTGCCAGTTCCCGTAGGACCCGAAGCTCCTACGAGCAGTACTTC; d_gene: -; abundance: -; v_gene: TRBV18; j_gene: TRBJ2-7; len: 15
CDR3aa: CASTATGGGDPFF; CDR3nt: TGTGCCAGCACCGCTACAGGGGGCGGTGACCCTTTCTTT; d_gene: TRBD1; abundance: -; v_gene: TRBV27; j_gene: TRBJ1-1; len: 13
CDR3aa: CASSGGGLGNTIYF; CDR3nt: TGTGCCAGCAGTGGGGGGGGCCTCGGAAACACCATATATTTT; d_gene: -; abundance: -; v_gene: TRBV6-1; j_gene: TRBJ1-3; len: 14
CDR3aa: CASRQRGTEQFEAFF; CDR3nt: TGTGCCAGTAGGCAGCGAGGGACAGAACAATTTGAAGCTTTCTTT; d_gene: TRBD1; abundance: few; v_gene: TRBV19; j_gene: TRBJ1-1; len: 15
CDR3aa: CASGYSTDTQYF; CDR3nt: TGTGCTAGTGGTTACAGCACAGATACGCAGTATTTT; d_gene: -; abundance: -; v_gene: TRBV12-5; j_gene: TRBJ2-3; len: 12
CDR3aa: CASSVTGTGSYEQYF; CDR3nt: TGTGCCAGCAGCGTGACCGGGACGGGATCCTACGAGCAGTACTTC; d_gene: -; abundance: -; v_gene: TRBV9; j_gene: TRBJ2-7; len: 15
CDR3aa: CASSYRDASRHEQYF; CDR3nt: TGTGCCAGCAGCTACCGCGACGCCTCCAGACACGAGCAGTACTTC; d_gene: -; abundance: -; v_gene: TRBV13; j_gene: TRBJ2-7; len: 15
CDR3aa: CASITQGRNYGYTF; CDR3nt: TGTGCCAGCATTACACAGGGGCGGAACTATGGCTACACCTTC; d_gene: TRBD1; abundance: -; v_gene: TRBV28; j_gene: TRBJ1-2; len: 14
CDR3aa: CAWSVPLWDRGRRGNQPQHF; CDR3nt: TGTGCCTGGAGTGTCCCCCTATGGGACAGGGGGCGGCGGGGCAATCAGCCCCAGCATTTT; d_gene: TRBD1; abundance: once; v_gene: TRBV30; j_gene: TRBJ1-5; len: 20
CDR3aa: CASSLFFGINTEAFF; CDR3nt: TGTGCCAGCAGCTTGTTTTTCGGAATAAACACTGAAGCTTTCTTT; d_gene: -; abundance: -; v_gene: TRBV5-5; j_gene: TRBJ1-1; len: 15
CDR3aa: CASSEGEVYNGELFF; CDR3nt: TGTGCCAGCAGTGAGGGCGAGGTCTATAACGGGGAGCTGTTTTTT; d_gene: -; abundance: -; v_gene: TRBV2; j_gene: TRBJ2-2; len: 15
CDR3aa: CASSFLGTSSDNEQFF; CDR3nt: TGTGCCAGCAGCTTTTTAGGGACTAGCAGTGACAATGAGCAGTTCTTC; d_gene: TRBD2; abundance: -; v_gene: TRBV5-5; j_gene: TRBJ2-1; len: 16
CDR3aa: CASSITVAEETQYF; CDR3nt: TGTGCCAGTAGTATTACTGTGGCAGAAGAGACCCAGTACTTC; d_gene: -; abundance: -; v_gene: TRBV19; j_gene: TRBJ2-5; len: 14
CDR3aa: CASSIGSSGSNEQFF; CDR3nt: TGTGCCAGTAGTATTGGGTCCAGCGGGAGTAATGAGCAGTTCTTC; d_gene: TRBD2; abundance: -; v_gene: TRBV19; j_gene: TRBJ2-1; len: 15
CDR3aa: CASSAYRDRVDEQFF; CDR3nt: TGTGCCAGCAGCGCGTACCGGGACAGGGTGGATGAGCAGTTCTTC; d_gene: TRBD1; abundance: -; v_gene: TRBV9; j_gene: TRBJ2-1; len: 15
CDR3aa: CASSQAGTSFSSYNEQFF; CDR3nt: TGTGCCAGCAGCCAAGCAGGGACTAGCTTTTCCTCCTACAATGAGCAGTTCTTC; d_gene: TRBD2; abundance: -; v_gene: TRBV4-2; j_gene: TRBJ2-1; len: 18
CDR3aa: CASRQGVTGELFF; CDR3nt: TGTGCCAGCCGACAGGGGGTGACCGGGGAGCTGTTTTTT; d_gene: TRBD1; abundance: -; v_gene: TRBV7-3; j_gene: TRBJ2-2; len: 13
CDR3aa: CASSAWDRGGETQYF; CDR3nt: TGTGCCAGCAGCGCATGGGACCGAGGGGGGGAGACCCAGTACTTC; d_gene: -; abundance: -; v_gene: TRBV9; j_gene: TRBJ2-5; len: 15
CDR3aa: CASSPLATAYEQYF; CDR3nt: TGTGCCAGCTCACCACTCGCGACGGCCTACGAGCAGTACTTC; d_gene: -; abundance: -; v_gene: TRBV18; j_gene: TRBJ2-7; len: 14
CDR3aa: CSAIPGRSAFF; CDR3nt: TGCAGTGCTATCCCCGGGAGGTCGGCTTTCTTT; d_gene: -; abundance: once; v_gene: TRBV20-1; j_gene: TRBJ1-1; len: 11
CDR3aa: CSVDPGLAGEFGTKNIQYF; CDR3nt: TGCAGCGTTGATCCGGGACTAGCGGGAGAGTTTGGAACCAAAAACATTCAGTACTTC; d_gene: TRBD2; abundance: once; v_gene: TRBV29-1; j_gene: TRBJ2-4; len: 19
CDR3aa: CASKRVNTEAFF; CDR3nt: TGTGCCAGCAAGAGAGTGAACACTGAAGCTTTCTTT; d_gene: -; abundance: -; v_gene: TRBV27; j_gene: TRBJ1-1; len: 12
CDR3aa: CASSHRGYDTGELFF; CDR3nt: TGTGCCAGCAGTCACAGGGGGTATGACACCGGGGAGCTGTTTTTT; d_gene: TRBD1; abundance: -; v_gene: TRBV6-5; j_gene: TRBJ2-2; len: 15
CDR3aa: CASNRGRNQETQYF; CDR3nt: TGCGCCAGCAATCGAGGACGGAACCAAGAGACCCAGTACTTC; d_gene: -; abundance: -; v_gene: TRBV5-1; j_gene: TRBJ2-5; len: 14
CDR3aa: CASSLASGPYDTQYF; CDR3nt: TGCGCCAGCAGCTTGGCTAGCGGGCCGTATGATACGCAGTATTTT; d_gene: TRBD2; abundance: -; v_gene: TRBV5-1; j_gene: TRBJ2-3; len: 15
CDR3aa: CAGRTGAYYEQYF; CDR3nt: TGTGCCGGCCGGACAGGAGCCTACTACGAGCAGTACTTC; d_gene: TRBD1; abundance: -; v_gene: TRBV6-1; j_gene: TRBJ2-7; len: 13
CDR3aa: CASSPTQTAGGLDTQYF; CDR3nt: TGTGCCAGCAGCCCGACCCAGACAGCGGGAGGATTAGATACGCAGTATTTT; d_gene: TRBD2; abundance: -; v_gene: TRBV7-9; j_gene: TRBJ2-3; len: 17
CDR3aa: CASSLAGGASSYEQYF; CDR3nt: TGCGCCAGCAGCTTGGCCGGTGGGGCGAGCTCCTACGAGCAGTACTTC; d_gene: -; abundance: -; v_gene: TRBV5-1; j_gene: TRBJ2-7; len: 16
CDR3aa: CASSLAGTGGWDTQYF; CDR3nt: TGTGCCAGCAGCTTAGCCGGGACAGGGGGCTGGGATACGCAGTATTTT; d_gene: TRBD1; abundance: -; v_gene: TRBV7-2; j_gene: TRBJ2-3; len: 16
CDR3aa: CASSERQGNQPQHF; CDR3nt: TGTGCCAGCAGTGAACGGCAGGGCAATCAGCCCCAGCATTTT; d_gene: -; abundance: -; v_gene: TRBV2; j_gene: TRBJ1-5; len: 14
CDR3aa: CASSRDPNLHTDTQYF; CDR3nt: TGTGCCAGCAGCCGGGACCCCAACCTTCACACAGATACGCAGTATTTT; d_gene: -; abundance: -; v_gene: TRBV7-9; j_gene: TRBJ2-3; len: 16
CDR3aa: CANGGVYSNQPQHF; CDR3nt: TGTGCCAACGGTGGAGTTTATAGCAATCAGCCCCAGCATTTT; d_gene: -; abundance: -; v_gene: TRBV28; j_gene: TRBJ1-5; len: 14
CDR3aa: CASSENRGRSYGYTF; CDR3nt: TGTGCCAGCAGTGAGAACAGGGGAAGGAGCTATGGCTACACCTTC; d_gene: TRBD1; abundance: -; v_gene: TRBV2; j_gene: TRBJ1-2; len: 15
CDR3aa: CASSKSLASGELFF; CDR3nt: TGTGCCAGCAGCAAAAGCCTAGCGTCCGGGGAGCTGTTTTTT; d_gene: -; abundance: -; v_gene: TRBV7-3; j_gene: TRBJ2-2; len: 14
CDR3aa: CASSERVANQPQHF; CDR3nt: TGTGCCAGCAGCGAGCGGGTGGCCAATCAGCCCCAGCATTTT; d_gene: -; abundance: -; v_gene: TRBV4-2; j_gene: TRBJ1-5; len: 14
CDR3aa: CASSTTSGAYNEQFF; CDR3nt: TGTGCCAGCAGCACTACTAGCGGGGCATACAATGAGCAGTTCTTC; d_gene: TRBD2; abundance: -; v_gene: TRBV9; j_gene: TRBJ2-1; len: 15
CDR3aa: CASSLDGTPSMEQYF; CDR3nt: TGTGCCAGCTCACTAGACGGGACACCCTCGATGGAGCAGTACTTC; d_gene: -; abundance: few; v_gene: TRBV18; j_gene: TRBJ2-7; len: 15
CDR3aa: CSVEDLISSGNEQFF; CDR3nt: TGCAGCGTTGAAGATCTTATAAGTTCGGGCAATGAGCAGTTCTTC; d_gene: -; abundance: -; v_gene: TRBV29-1; j_gene: TRBJ2-1; len: 15